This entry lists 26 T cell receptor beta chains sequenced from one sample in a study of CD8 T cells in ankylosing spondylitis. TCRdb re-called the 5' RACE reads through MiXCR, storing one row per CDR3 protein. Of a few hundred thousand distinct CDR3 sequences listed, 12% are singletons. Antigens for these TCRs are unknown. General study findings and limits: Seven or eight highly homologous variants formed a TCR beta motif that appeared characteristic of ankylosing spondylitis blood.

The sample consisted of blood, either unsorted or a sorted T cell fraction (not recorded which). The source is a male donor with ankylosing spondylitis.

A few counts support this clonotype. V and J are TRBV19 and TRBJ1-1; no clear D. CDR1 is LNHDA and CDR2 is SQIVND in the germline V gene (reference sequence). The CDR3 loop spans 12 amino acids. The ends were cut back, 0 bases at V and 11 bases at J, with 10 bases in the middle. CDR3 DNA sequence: TGTGCCAGTAGTATAGAGGGAAGAGTGGCTTTCTTT. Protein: CASSIEGRVAFF.

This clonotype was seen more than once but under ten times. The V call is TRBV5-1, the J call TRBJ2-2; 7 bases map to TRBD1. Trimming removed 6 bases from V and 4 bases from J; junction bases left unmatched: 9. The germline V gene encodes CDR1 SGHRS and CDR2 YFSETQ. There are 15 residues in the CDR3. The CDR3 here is CASNLARGRTGELFF. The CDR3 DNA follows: TGCGCCAGCAATTTAGCAAGGGGGCGCACCGGGGAGCTGTTTTTT.

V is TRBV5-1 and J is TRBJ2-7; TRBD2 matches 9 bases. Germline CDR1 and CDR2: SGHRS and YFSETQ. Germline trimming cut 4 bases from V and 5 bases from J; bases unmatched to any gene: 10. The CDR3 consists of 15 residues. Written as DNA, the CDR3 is TGCGCCAGCAGCAGCTCCGGGACTAGCCCCAACGAGCAGTACTTC. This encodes CASSSSGTSPNEQYF.

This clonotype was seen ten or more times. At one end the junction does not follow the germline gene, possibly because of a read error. The CDR3 here is CASSPGGNTIYF. The DNA of the CDR3 is TGCGCCAGCAGCCCCGGTGGAAACACCATATATTTT. The rearrangement joins TRBV7-2 to TRBJ1-3; D remains unclear. Per germline, CDR1 SGHTA and CDR2 FQGNSA. The CDR3 loop spans 12 amino acids.

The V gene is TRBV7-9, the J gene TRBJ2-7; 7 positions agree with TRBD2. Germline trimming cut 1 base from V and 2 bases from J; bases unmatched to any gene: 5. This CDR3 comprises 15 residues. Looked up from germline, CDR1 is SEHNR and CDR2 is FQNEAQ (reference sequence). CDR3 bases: TGTGCCAGCAGCTTAGACGGACTAGTGACCTACGAGCAGTACTTC. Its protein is CASSLDGLVTYEQYF.

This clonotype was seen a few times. The CDR3 nucleotides read TGCAGTGCTAGAGATCTTTTTGCGCAGTCGAACACTGAAGCTTTCTTT. It yields the protein CSARDLFAQSNTEAFF. The chain uses TRBV20-1 and TRBJ1-1; D gene uncertain. The CDR3 has 16 amino acids. With 0 bases removed from V and 1 base from J, the gap between germline ends came to 15 bases. The V gene's germline CDR1 is DFQATT and CDR2 SNEGSKA (reference sequence).

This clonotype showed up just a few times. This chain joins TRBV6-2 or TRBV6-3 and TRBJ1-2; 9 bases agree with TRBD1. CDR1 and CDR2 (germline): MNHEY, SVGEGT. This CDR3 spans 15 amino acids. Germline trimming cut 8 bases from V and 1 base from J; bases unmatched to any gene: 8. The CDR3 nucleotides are TGTGCCAGCCGAACGGGACAGGGCTATAACTATGGCTACACCTTC. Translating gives CASRTGQGYNYGYTF.

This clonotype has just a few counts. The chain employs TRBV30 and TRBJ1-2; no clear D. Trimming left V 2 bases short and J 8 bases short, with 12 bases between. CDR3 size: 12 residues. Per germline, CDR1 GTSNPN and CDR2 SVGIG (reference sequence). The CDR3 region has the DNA TGTGCCTGGAGTTCCTCCTTAGGGGGCTACACCTTC. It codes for CAWSSSLGGYTF.

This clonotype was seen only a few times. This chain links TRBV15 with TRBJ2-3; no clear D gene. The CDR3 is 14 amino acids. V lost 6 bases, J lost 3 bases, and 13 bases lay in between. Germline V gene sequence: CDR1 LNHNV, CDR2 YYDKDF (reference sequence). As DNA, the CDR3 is TGTGCCACCAGTTGGTCTACCTTGACAGATACGCAGTATTTT. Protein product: CATSWSTLTDTQYF.

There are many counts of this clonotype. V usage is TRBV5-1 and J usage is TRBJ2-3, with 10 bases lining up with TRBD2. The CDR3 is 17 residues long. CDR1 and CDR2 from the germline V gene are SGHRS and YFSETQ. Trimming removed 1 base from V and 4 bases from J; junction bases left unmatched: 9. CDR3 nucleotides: TGCGCCAGCAGCTTGCGAGGTCTAGCGGGAGCCCCAGATACGCAGTATTTT. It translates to CASSLRGLAGAPDTQYF.

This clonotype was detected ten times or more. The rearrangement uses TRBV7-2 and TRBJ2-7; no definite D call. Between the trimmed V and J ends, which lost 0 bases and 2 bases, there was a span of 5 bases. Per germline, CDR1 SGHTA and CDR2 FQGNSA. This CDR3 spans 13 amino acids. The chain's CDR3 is CASSLALTYEQYV. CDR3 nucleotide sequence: TGTGCCAGCAGCTTAGCATTAACCTACGAGCAGTACGTC.

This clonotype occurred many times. The CDR3 nucleotides are TGCGCCAGCAGCCAGACTAGCACCGGGGAGCTGTTTTTT. Its protein is CASSQTSTGELFF. V usage is TRBV5-1 and J usage is TRBJ2-2; possibly TRBD2 for D (6 bases). Trimming removed 4 bases at V and 4 bases at J, with 8 bases between. The germline gives CDR1 SGHRS, CDR2 YFSETQ. This CDR3 is built from 13 residues.

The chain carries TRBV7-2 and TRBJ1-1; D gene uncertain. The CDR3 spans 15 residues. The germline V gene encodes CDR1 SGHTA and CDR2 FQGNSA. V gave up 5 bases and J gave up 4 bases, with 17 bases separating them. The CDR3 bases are TGTGCCAGCAGCCTCATACCTCAGGTCGGCACTGAAGCTTTCTTT. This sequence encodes CASSLIPQVGTEAFF.

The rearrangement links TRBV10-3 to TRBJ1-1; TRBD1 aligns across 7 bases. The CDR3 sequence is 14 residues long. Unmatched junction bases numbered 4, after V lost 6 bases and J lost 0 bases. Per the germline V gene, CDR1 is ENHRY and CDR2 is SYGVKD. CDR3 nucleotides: TGTGCCATCAGACAACAGGGGATGAACACTGAAGCTTTCTTT. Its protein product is CAIRQQGMNTEAFF.

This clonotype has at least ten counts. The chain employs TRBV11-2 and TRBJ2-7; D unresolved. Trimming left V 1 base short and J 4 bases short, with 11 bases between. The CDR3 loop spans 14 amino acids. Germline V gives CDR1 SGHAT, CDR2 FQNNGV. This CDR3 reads CASSLGVGLYEQYV. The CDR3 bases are TGTGCCAGCAGCTTAGGAGTAGGGCTGTACGAGCAGTACGTC.

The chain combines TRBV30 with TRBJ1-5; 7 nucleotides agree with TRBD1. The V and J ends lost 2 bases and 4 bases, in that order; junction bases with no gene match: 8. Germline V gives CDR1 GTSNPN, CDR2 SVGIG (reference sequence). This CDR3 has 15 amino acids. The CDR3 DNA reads TGTGCCTGGAGTCCCAGGGGGGGTTTGAATCAGCCCCAGCATTTT. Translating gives CAWSPRGGLNQPQHF.

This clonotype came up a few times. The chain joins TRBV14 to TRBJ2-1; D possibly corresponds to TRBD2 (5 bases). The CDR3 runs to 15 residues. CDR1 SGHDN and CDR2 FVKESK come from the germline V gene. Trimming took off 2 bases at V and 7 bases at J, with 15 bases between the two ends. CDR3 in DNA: TGTGCCAGCAGCCAACCGGGGAGAACTTTAAATGAGCAGTTCTTC. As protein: CASSQPGRTLNEQFF.

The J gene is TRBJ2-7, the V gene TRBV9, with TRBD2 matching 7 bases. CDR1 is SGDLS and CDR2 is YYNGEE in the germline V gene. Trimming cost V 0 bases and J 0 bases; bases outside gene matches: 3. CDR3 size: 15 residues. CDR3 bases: TGTGCCAGCAGCGTAGAACCGGGGGGCTCCTACGAGCAGTACTTC. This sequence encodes CASSVEPGGSYEQYF.

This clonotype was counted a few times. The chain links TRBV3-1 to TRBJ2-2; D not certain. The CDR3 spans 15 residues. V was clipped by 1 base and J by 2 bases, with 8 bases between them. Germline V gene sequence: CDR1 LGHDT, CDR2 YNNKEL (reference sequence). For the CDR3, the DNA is TGTGCCAGCAGCCAAGGAATAGTAAACACCGGGGAGCTGTTTTTT. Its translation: CASSQGIVNTGELFF.

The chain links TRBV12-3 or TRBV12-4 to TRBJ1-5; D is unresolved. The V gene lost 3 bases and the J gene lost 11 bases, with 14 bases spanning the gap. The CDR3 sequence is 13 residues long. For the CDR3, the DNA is TGTGCCAGCAGTTTGCACAGAGAGTTAGCCCAGCATTTT. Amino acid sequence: CASSLHRELAQHF.

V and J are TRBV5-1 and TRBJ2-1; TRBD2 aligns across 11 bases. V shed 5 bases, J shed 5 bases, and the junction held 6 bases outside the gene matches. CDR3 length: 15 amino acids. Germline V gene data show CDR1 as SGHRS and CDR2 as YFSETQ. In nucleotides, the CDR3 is TGCGCCAGCAGGTTAGCGGGAGGGCCCCACAATGAGCAGTTCTTC. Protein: CASRLAGGPHNEQFF.

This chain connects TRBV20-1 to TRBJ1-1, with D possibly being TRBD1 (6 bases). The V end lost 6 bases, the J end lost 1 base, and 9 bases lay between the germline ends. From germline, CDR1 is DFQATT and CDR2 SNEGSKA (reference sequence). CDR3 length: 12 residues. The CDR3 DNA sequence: TGCAGTGCGAGGACAGCGAACACTGAAGCTTTCTTT. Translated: CSARTANTEAFF.

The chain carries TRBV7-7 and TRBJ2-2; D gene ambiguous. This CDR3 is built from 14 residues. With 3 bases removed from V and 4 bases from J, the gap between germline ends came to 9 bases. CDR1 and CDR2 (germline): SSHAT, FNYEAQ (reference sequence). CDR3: CASSFKAFTGELFF. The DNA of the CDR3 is TGTGCCAGCAGCTTTAAAGCGTTCACCGGGGAGCTGTTTTTT.

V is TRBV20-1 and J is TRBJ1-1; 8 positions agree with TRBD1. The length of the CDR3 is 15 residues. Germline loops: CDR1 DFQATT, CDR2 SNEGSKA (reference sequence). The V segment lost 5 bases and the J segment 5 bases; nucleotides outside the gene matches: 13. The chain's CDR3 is CSAYPPQGAETEAFF. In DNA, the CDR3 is TGCAGTGCTTATCCCCCCCAGGGGGCAGAGACTGAAGCTTTCTTT.

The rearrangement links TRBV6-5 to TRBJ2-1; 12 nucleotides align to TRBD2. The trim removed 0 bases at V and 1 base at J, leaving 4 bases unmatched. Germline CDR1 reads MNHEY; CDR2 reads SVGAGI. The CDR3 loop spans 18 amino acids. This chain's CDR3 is CASSYSMGLAGSYNEQFF. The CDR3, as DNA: TGTGCCAGCAGTTACTCGATGGGACTAGCGGGTTCCTACAATGAGCAGTTCTTC.

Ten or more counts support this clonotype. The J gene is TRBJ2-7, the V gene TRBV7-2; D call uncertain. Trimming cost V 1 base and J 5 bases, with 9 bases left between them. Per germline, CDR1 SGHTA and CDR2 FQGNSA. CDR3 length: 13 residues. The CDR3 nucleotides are TGTGCCAGCAGCTTAGTTTCGGGCGACGAGCAGTACGTC. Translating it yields CASSLVSGDEQYV.